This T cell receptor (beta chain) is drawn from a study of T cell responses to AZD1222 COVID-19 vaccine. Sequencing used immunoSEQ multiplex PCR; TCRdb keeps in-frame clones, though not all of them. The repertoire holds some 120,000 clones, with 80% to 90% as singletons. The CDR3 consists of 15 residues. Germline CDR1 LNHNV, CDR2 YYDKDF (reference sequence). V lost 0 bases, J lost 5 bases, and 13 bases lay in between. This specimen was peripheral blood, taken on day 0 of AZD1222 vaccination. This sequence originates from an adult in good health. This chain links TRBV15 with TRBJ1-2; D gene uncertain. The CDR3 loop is CATSRDRGRRYGYTF. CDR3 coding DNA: TGTGCCACCAGCAGAGATAGAGGGAGACGATATGGCTACACCTTC.